The 30 T cell receptor beta chains reported below all come from one sample, sequenced in a study of T cells in Graves' hyperthyroidism and ophthalmopathy. Authors of the study amplified TCR beta CDR3 regions from RNA transcripts. Initially, a first-round RT-PCR of the TCR CDR3 employed the HTBI primer set. From the multiplex PCR reads, TCRdb called clonotypes with MiXCR, one entry per CDR3 protein. The table lists 600,000 or so distinct CDR3 sequences, around 14% of them singletons. The sample comprised blood. The receptors originated from a woman aged 18-30 years with Graves' ophthalmopathy.

This clonotype was recorded many times. The V call is TRBV7-3, the J call TRBJ2-5; 7 positions match TRBD2. The J segment lost 4 bases and the V segment lost 5 bases, leaving 4 bases of the junction unmatched. The germline V gene encodes CDR1 SGHTA and CDR2 FQGTGA. CDR3 length: 13 amino acids. CDR3 nucleotide sequence: TGTGCCAGCAGCGGGGGGGAAGGAGAGACCCAGTACTTC. This encodes CASSGGEGETQYF.

This clonotype occurred many times. This chain uses TRBV5-6 with TRBJ1-2; D gene ambiguous. CDR1 SGHDT and CDR2 YYEEEE come from the germline V gene. Trimming removed 5 bases from V and 4 bases from J, with 15 bases in between. The CDR3 totals 14 residues. The CDR3 loop is CASSPPSVLYGYTF. The CDR3 DNA is TGTGCCAGCAGTCCCCCATCAGTCCTCTATGGCTACACCTTC.

This chain links TRBV20-1 with TRBJ1-3, with D uncertain. Trimming removed 0 bases at V and 12 bases at J, with 15 bases between. CDR1 DFQATT and CDR2 SNEGSKA come from the germline V gene (reference sequence). This CDR3 is 13 amino acids long. Written as DNA, the CDR3 is TGCAGTGCTAGAGAACGGTCGAGGCCTCTCATATATTTT. It yields the protein CSARERSRPLIYF.

This clonotype was recorded many times. The chain uses TRBV13 and TRBJ1-4, with no clear D. The CDR3 extends over 13 amino acids. CDR1 is PRHDT and CDR2 is FYEKMQ in the germline V gene (reference sequence). V lost 5 bases, J lost 5 bases, and 9 bases lay in between. Here the CDR3 reads CASSPRENEKLFF. The CDR3 coding sequence is TGTGCCAGCAGCCCCCGCGAGAATGAAAAACTGTTTTTT.

This clonotype was observed a handful of times. J is TRBJ2-3 and V is TRBV20-1; D remains ambiguous. The ends were cut back, 5 bases at V and 6 bases at J, with 18 bases in the middle. The V gene's germline CDR1 is DFQATT and CDR2 SNEGSKA (reference sequence). This CDR3 region has 14 residues. For the CDR3, the DNA is TGCAGTGCTCGCTTAACTTCAGGCTCCGATACGCAGTATTTT. As protein: CSARLTSGSDTQYF.

This clonotype has at least ten counts. V and J are TRBV7-3 and TRBJ2-7; 7 bases match TRBD2. CDR3 length equals 15 residues. The V segment lost 1 base and the J segment 0 bases; nucleotides outside the gene matches: 3. The germline V gene encodes CDR1 SGHTA and CDR2 FQGTGA. The chain's CDR3 is CASSLRGGFSYEQYF. The CDR3 DNA is TGTGCCAGCAGCTTAAGGGGGGGGTTCTCCTACGAGCAGTACTTC.

This clonotype was counted a few times. This rearrangement joins TRBV18 to TRBJ2-1, with D hard to call. V gave up 3 bases and J gave up 8 bases, with 11 bases separating them. The germline gives CDR1 KGHSH, CDR2 LQKENI. This CDR3 contains 13 residues. The chain's CDR3 is CASSPQSPDEQFF. DNA of the CDR3: TGTGCCAGCTCACCCCAGTCCCCCGATGAGCAGTTCTTC.

At least ten counts were recorded for this clonotype. This chain links TRBV5-1 with TRBJ2-2; D gene uncertain. This CDR3 has 13 residues. Germline assignment: CDR1 SGHRS and CDR2 YFSETQ. V lost 5 bases to trimming and J lost 3 bases, with 8 bases between them. The CDR3 loop reads CASRESDTGELFF. The CDR3 region has the DNA TGCGCCAGCAGGGAATCAGACACCGGGGAGCTGTTTTTT. Full variable domain (outside the CDR3, taken from reference TRBV5-1 and TRBJ2-2): KAGVTQTPRYLIKTRGQQVTLSCSPISGHRSVSWYQQTPGQGLQFLFEYFSETQRNKGNFPGRFSGRQFSNSRSEMNVSTLELGDSALYLCASRESDTGELFFGEGSRLTVL.

V usage is TRBV20-1 and J usage is TRBJ1-2, with 8 nucleotides matching TRBD1. Looked up from germline, CDR1 is DFQATT and CDR2 is SNEGSKA (reference sequence). CDR3 length equals 15 residues. Unmatched junction bases numbered 17, after V lost 6 bases and J lost 8 bases. CDR3 in DNA: TGCAGTGCCTCGGAAACACAGGGGGTATCTGGAGGCTACACCTTC. It specifies CSASETQGVSGGYTF.

The chain employs TRBV19 and TRBJ2-2, with D possibly matching TRBD1 (6 bases). The ends were cut back, 6 bases at V and 6 bases at J, with 14 bases in the middle. Germline-derived CDR1 and CDR2 are LNHDA and SQIVND (reference sequence). The length of the CDR3 is 14 residues. CDR3 sequence reads: CASSPTGFAGELFF. The DNA for the CDR3 is TGTGCCAGTAGCCCTACAGGGTTCGCCGGGGAGCTGTTTTTT.

In this sample, this clonotype turned up many times. This rearrangement joins TRBV20-1 to TRBJ1-5; D is perhaps TRBD1 (6 bases). CDR3 length equals 15 residues. Trimming removed 0 bases at V and 5 bases at J, with 14 bases between. The germline V gene encodes CDR1 DFQATT and CDR2 SNEGSKA (reference sequence). For the CDR3, the DNA is TGCAGTGCTAGAGAGCGGGGCGGGGGGCATCAGCCCCAGCATTTT. Amino acid sequence: CSARERGGGHQPQHF.

This clonotype was seen more than once but under ten times. One end of the junction is discordant with germline, which a read error may explain. The DNA of the CDR3 is TGTGCCATCAGTCTCCGGACTAGCCTTAACGGTGAGCAGTTCTTC. Amino acids: CAISLRTSLNGEQFF. The genes are TRBV12-3 or TRBV12-4 and TRBJ2-1; 8 bases map to TRBD2. This CDR3 is built from 15 residues.

This clonotype was detected ten times or more. This rearrangement joins TRBV19 to TRBJ1-5, with 7 bases identical to TRBD1. The junction had 3 bases not matched to a gene; V was cut back by 3 bases and J by 1 base. Germline values: CDR1 LNHDA, CDR2 SQIVND (reference sequence). CDR3 length equals 15 residues. CDR3 in DNA: TGTGCCAGTAGTATTTCAGGGGGGAGCAATCAGCCCCAGCATTTT. This codes for CASSISGGSNQPQHF.

The chain has TRBV10-3 and TRBJ2-2; 7 bases map to TRBD1. Looked up from germline, CDR1 is ENHRY and CDR2 is SYGVKD. V lost 8 bases, J lost 1 base, and 7 bases stayed unmatched. CDR3 size: 15 residues. The CDR3 region is CAIRQGLGNTGELFF. The CDR3 DNA reads TGTGCCATCCGACAGGGTTTAGGGAACACCGGGGAGCTGTTTTTT.

The rearrangement joins TRBV7-3 to TRBJ2-6, with 8 nucleotides matching TRBD1. With 4 bases clipped from V and 0 bases from J, the junction kept 2 bases outside the gene matches. Germline V gives CDR1 SGHTA, CDR2 FQGTGA. CDR3 length: 16 amino acids. CDR3: CASSSTGGSGANVLTF. CDR3 nucleotides: TGTGCCAGCAGCTCTACAGGGGGCTCTGGGGCCAACGTCCTGACTTTC.

This clonotype has at least ten counts. V gene TRBV27 combines with J gene TRBJ2-7, with 12 bases aligning to TRBD2. The V and J ends lost 5 bases and 10 bases, in that order; junction bases with no gene match: 12. Germline CDR1 and CDR2: MNHEY and SMNVEV (reference sequence). The CDR3 runs to 15 residues. The CDR3 region has the DNA TGTGCCAGCAGTCTAGGCTCTAGCGGGAGGGCGGGACAGTACTTC. This sequence encodes CASSLGSSGRAGQYF.

This chain links TRBV19 with TRBJ2-5; 9 bases match TRBD1. Germline CDR1 LNHDA, CDR2 SQIVND (reference sequence). CDR3 length equals 15 residues. With 4 bases clipped from V and 3 bases from J, the junction kept 6 bases outside the gene matches. The CDR3 bases are TGTGCCAGTAGTAACACAGGGGGCGCGGAAGAGACCCAGTACTTC. Its protein product is CASSNTGGAEETQYF.

V usage is TRBV14 and J usage is TRBJ1-2; D is perhaps TRBD1 (6 bases). Germline V lookup: CDR1 SGHDN, CDR2 FVKESK. This CDR3 has 14 amino acids. V shed 0 bases and J shed 8 bases, with 13 bases lying between them. The CDR3 region has the DNA TGTGCCAGCAGCCAAGATACGGGGGGGCGAGGCTACACCTTC. As protein: CASSQDTGGRGYTF.

This clonotype has just a few counts. The chain combines TRBV18 with TRBJ1-2; 7 bases are a match to TRBD1. The CDR3 extends over 16 amino acids. The J segment lost 0 bases and the V segment lost 3 bases, leaving 7 bases of the junction unmatched. Germline CDR1 and CDR2: KGHSH and LQKENI. CDR3 residues: CASSPYDRAANYGYTF. CDR3 sequence (DNA): TGTGCCAGCTCACCCTACGACAGGGCAGCTAACTATGGCTACACCTTC.

This clonotype was seen at least ten times. The genes are TRBV5-6 and TRBJ2-1; 7 bases match TRBD2. Germline loops: CDR1 SGHDT, CDR2 YYEEEE. The CDR3 loop spans 18 amino acids. V shed 0 bases and J 4 bases; nucleotides not matched to a gene: 13. Here the CDR3 reads CASSLGFSGYIEYNEQFF. The CDR3 DNA sequence: TGTGCCAGCAGCTTGGGTTTTAGCGGGTACATAGAGTACAATGAGCAGTTCTTC.

The CDR3: CSAELRTQGGNSPLHF. The CDR3 region has the DNA TGCAGTGCCGAACTAAGGACACAGGGTGGTAATTCACCCCTCCACTTT. The V call is TRBV20-1, the J call TRBJ1-6; perhaps TRBD1 as D (6 bases). The CDR3 contains 16 residues. Deletions cut 6 bases from V and 6 bases from J, with 21 bases between. In germline, CDR1 is DFQATT, CDR2 SNEGSKA (reference sequence).

In this sample, this clonotype turned up many times. V is TRBV10-3 and J is TRBJ2-7; D gene unclear. V lost 3 bases and J 1 base, leaving 10 bases between the germline ends. This CDR3 region has 14 residues. Germline values: CDR1 ENHRY, CDR2 SYGVKD. The CDR3 sequence: CAISEETFSYEQYF. As DNA, the CDR3 is TGTGCCATCAGTGAAGAAACATTTTCCTACGAGCAGTACTTC.

This clonotype was seen ten or more times. The CDR3 sequence is CASTGRNTQYF. CDR3 bases: TGTGCCAGCACGGGCCGAAATACGCAGTATTTT. The chain has TRBV28 and TRBJ2-3, with unresolved D. CDR3 length: 11 amino acids. Per germline, CDR1 MDHEN and CDR2 SYDVKM. Trimming took 7 bases from V and 7 from J, leaving 9 bases between them.

There are many counts of this clonotype. This sequence joins TRBV20-1 and TRBJ2-2; 7 positions agree with TRBD1. Per the germline V gene, CDR1 is DFQATT and CDR2 is SNEGSKA (reference sequence). This CDR3 has 14 residues. V lost 6 bases to trimming and J lost 7 bases; unmatched junction nucleotides: 11. The CDR3 protein is CSAIRQGVFGELFF. The CDR3 DNA sequence: TGCAGTGCGATCCGTCAGGGGGTATTCGGGGAGCTGTTTTTT.

This clonotype was counted ten times or more. The chain couples TRBV11-1 to TRBJ1-1; D gene unclear. Trimming took off 10 bases at V and 0 bases at J, with 12 bases between the two ends. The CDR3 consists of 13 residues. Germline V gene lookup returns CDR1 SGHAT and CDR2 FQDESV (reference sequence). CDR3 sequence: CATGEGVNTEAFF. Here the CDR3 DNA reads TGTGCCACAGGAGAGGGCGTGAACACTGAAGCTTTCTTT. Full variable domain (missing parts from reference TRBV11-1 and TRBJ1-1): EAEVAQSPRYKITEKSQAVAFWCDPISGHATLYWYRQILGQGPELLVQFQDESVVDDSQLPKDRFSAERLKGVDSTLKIQPAELGDSAMYLCATGEGVNTEAFFGQGTRLTVV.

The V and J genes are TRBV28 and TRBJ1-5; D uncertain. Germline CDR1 MDHEN, CDR2 SYDVKM. The CDR3 length is 15 residues. Trimming took 4 bases from V and 2 from J, leaving 12 bases between them. The CDR3 sequence: CASSSIGVGNQPQHF. The CDR3 DNA reads TGTGCCAGCAGTTCGATCGGGGTTGGCAATCAGCCCCAGCATTTT.

This clonotype was observed at least ten times. This chain connects TRBV30 to TRBJ1-3; TRBD1 matches at 7 bases. Germline V gene lookup returns CDR1 GTSNPN and CDR2 SVGIG (reference sequence). The CDR3 covers 11 residues. The trim removed 4 bases at V and 7 bases at J, leaving 1 base unmatched. DNA for the CDR3: TGTGCCTGGACAGGGGGTAACACCATATATTTT. Its protein is CAWTGGNTIYF.

This clonotype has more than one count but fewer than ten. V is TRBV19 and J is TRBJ1-2; D perhaps matches TRBD1 (5 bases). The CDR3 contains 15 residues. The V and J ends lost 6 bases and 5 bases respectively, with 19 bases between them. In germline, CDR1 is LNHDA, CDR2 SQIVND (reference sequence). CDR3 DNA sequence: TGTGCCAGTAGCCCCCTACGGGACGGAGATTATGGCTACACCTTC. Translating it yields CASSPLRDGDYGYTF. Complete variable domain (other parts from reference TRBV19 and TRBJ1-2): DGGITQSPKYLFRKEGQNVTLSCEQNLNHDAMYWYRQDPGQGLRLIYYSQIVNDFQKGDIAEGYSVSREKKESFPLTVTSAQKNPTAFYLCASSPLRDGDYGYTFGSGTRLTVV.

V gene TRBV20-1 combines with J gene TRBJ2-3, with 9 bases aligning to TRBD1. In germline, CDR1 is DFQATT, CDR2 SNEGSKA (reference sequence). The CDR3 has 16 amino acids. J lost 3 bases, V lost 8 bases, and 15 bases had no gene match. The CDR3 region has the DNA TGCAGTACTCGAGGGGGGGGACAGGGTGCGACAGATACGCAGTATTTT. Translating gives CSTRGGGQGATDTQYF.

Only a few counts were recorded for this clonotype. J is TRBJ2-1 and V is TRBV5-4; 13 nucleotides agree with TRBD2. Germline values: CDR1 SGHNT, CDR2 YYREEE (reference sequence). V was pared by 2 bases and J by 15 bases, with 8 bases of the junction left unmatched. This CDR3 is 14 amino acids long. The CDR3 loop is CASSLKGLAGEPFF. CDR3 sequence (DNA): TGTGCCAGCAGCTTAAAAGGACTAGCGGGAGAACCGTTCTTC.